Presented here are 27 T cell receptor beta chains from one specimen sequenced in a study of T-cell reconstitution after alpha-beta-depleted transplantation in children (dated by TCRdb to the mid-2010s). Library creation used PCR. Data came from an Illumina HiSeq 2500. TCR libraries were prepared with molecular barcoding, using unique molecular identifiers to normalize TCRbeta repertoire quantification. Using fastp trimming at Q25 and MiXCR clonotype assembly, TCRdb reanalyzed the public sequencing data and kept in-frame beta chains. Records with the same CDR3 protein are collapsed into one entry carrying the most frequent genes and DNA. The sample contains approximately 88,000 distinct CDR3 sequences, 10% to 15% of them found a single time. The top ten clonotypes cover about 15% of the sample. The sample in question was PBMCs from the stem cell graft donor, obtained from the stem cell graft. These receptors originate from a human donor who donated a stem cell graft to a child with inherited bone marrow failure.

This clonotype was observed many times. V is TRBV7-9 and J is TRBJ1-1; 9 bases map to TRBD1. Unmatched junction bases numbered 7, after V lost 3 bases and J lost 5 bases. Germline V gene sequence: CDR1 SEHNR, CDR2 FQNEAQ (reference sequence). The CDR3 loop spans 15 amino acids. CDR3 loop: CASSFLDRGKTEAFF. CDR3 DNA: TGTGCCAGCAGCTTTTTGGACAGGGGAAAGACTGAAGCTTTCTTT.

Regarding this clonotype: A read error may explain this, as a much larger clone is one base away. The J gene is TRBJ1-2, the V gene TRBV11-2; D call uncertain. Germline V gene lookup returns CDR1 SGHAT and CDR2 FQNNGV. Trimming stripped 1 base from V and 2 bases from J, with 8 bases between. This CDR3 comprises 14 residues. CDR3 protein: CASSLVTRNYGYTF. In DNA, the CDR3 is TGTGCCAGCAGCTTAGTGACCCGAAACTATGGCTACACCTTC. The variable domain in full, with the rest retrieved from reference TRBV11-2 and TRBJ1-2, is EAGVAQSPRYKIIEKRQSVAFWCNPISGHATLYWYQQILGQGPKLLIQFQNNGVVDDSQLPKDRFSAERLKGVDSTLKIQPAKLEDSAVYLCASSLVTRNYGYTFGSGTRLTVV.

This clonotype has at least ten counts. The rearrangement links TRBV28 to TRBJ2-6; possibly TRBD1 for D (5 bases). The CDR3 is 19 residues long. Deletions cut 6 bases from V and 2 bases from J, with 23 bases between. CDR1 and CDR2 from the germline V gene are MDHEN and SYDVKM. The CDR3 region is CASSVSGYVSPPGANVLTF. CDR3 coding DNA: TGTGCCAGCAGCGTGTCAGGGTACGTTTCCCCTCCTGGGGCCAACGTCCTGACTTTC. Together with reference TRBV28 and TRBJ2-6, the CDR3 gives the full variable domain: DVKVTQSSRYLVKRTGEKVFLECVQDMDHENMFWYRQDPGLGLRLIYFSYDVKMKEKGDIPEGYSVSREKKERFSLILESASTNQTSMYLCASSVSGYVSPPGANVLTFGAGSRLTVL.

This clonotype appeared many times. V is TRBV12-3 or TRBV12-4 and J is TRBJ1-2; D is perhaps TRBD1 (6 bases). V gave up 4 bases and J gave up 4 bases, with 13 bases separating them. The CDR3 extends over 14 amino acids. In DNA, the CDR3 is TGTGCCAGCAGTTCGGACAGATCTAGCTATGGCTACACCTTC. This gives the protein CASSSDRSSYGYTF.

This clonotype came up a few times. This chain joins TRBV7-6 and TRBJ2-5, with TRBD1 matching over 7 bases. The CDR3 covers 14 residues. Germline lookup yields CDR1 SGHVS and CDR2 FNYEAQ. With 5 bases clipped from V and 3 bases from J, the junction kept 6 bases outside the gene matches. The CDR3 DNA follows: TGTGCCAGCAGCACTAACAGGGGTAAAGAGACCCAGTACTTC. Translated: CASSTNRGKETQYF.

This clonotype was observed at least ten times. The gene calls are TRBV4-3 and TRBJ1-2, with 12 bases fitting TRBD1. The CDR3 spans 16 residues. Germline V CDR1 and CDR2: LGHNA, YSLEER. J lost 7 bases, V lost 3 bases, and 9 bases had no gene match. The CDR3 loop is CASSQQPGQGAIGYTF. CDR3 in DNA: TGCGCCAGCAGCCAGCAACCGGGACAGGGGGCAATTGGCTACACCTTC.

This clonotype was seen many times. J is TRBJ2-2 and V is TRBV15; no firm D call. With 0 bases removed from V and 0 bases from J, the gap between germline ends came to 2 bases. The CDR3 is 14 amino acids. The germline V gene has CDR1 LNHNV and CDR2 YYDKDF (reference sequence). For the CDR3, the DNA is TGTGCCACCAGCAGAGATTCGAACACCGGGGAGCTGTTTTTT. It codes for CATSRDSNTGELFF.

This clonotype was seen repeatedly, ten times or more. This chain connects TRBV12-3 or TRBV12-4 to TRBJ1-2; the D is unclear. The germline V and J ends were trimmed by 1 base and 7 bases, with 13 bases remaining between them. This CDR3 spans 14 amino acids. The CDR3 loop reads CASSLGPLGTGYTF. CDR3 nucleotide sequence: TGTGCCAGCAGTTTAGGGCCCCTCGGAACTGGCTACACCTTC.

This clonotype has at least ten counts. The rearrangement uses TRBV7-2 and TRBJ2-7; D ambiguous. The CDR3 runs to 12 residues. V dropped 5 bases and J dropped 6 bases, with 11 bases sitting between them. CDR1 and CDR2 from the germline V gene are SGHTA and FQGNSA. CDR3 loop: CASSVARREQYF. In DNA, the CDR3 is TGTGCCAGCAGCGTTGCCCGTCGCGAGCAGTACTTC. Complete variable domain (other parts from reference TRBV7-2 and TRBJ2-7): GAGVSQSPSNKVTEKGKDVELRCDPISGHTALYWYRQSLGQGLEFLIYFQGNSAPDKSGLPSDRFSAERTGGSVSTLTIQRTQQEDSAVYLCASSVARREQYFGPGTRLTVT.

This clonotype was counted ten times or more. This rearrangement joins TRBV5-1 to TRBJ1-3, with a weak D call TRBD1 (5 bases). The CDR3 spans 18 residues. Looked up from germline, CDR1 is SGHRS and CDR2 is YFSETQ. Trimming cost V 0 bases and J 0 bases, with 16 bases left between them. DNA of the CDR3: TGCGCCAGCAGCTTGGGCCCCGGGGAGGGACGCTCTGGAAACACCATATATTTT. Amino acid sequence: CASSLGPGEGRSGNTIYF. The full variable domain, rest sourced from reference TRBV5-1 and TRBJ1-3, is KAGVTQTPRYLIKTRGQQVTLSCSPISGHRSVSWYQQTPGQGLQFLFEYFSETQRNKGNFPGRFSGRQFSNSRSEMNVSTLELGDSALYLCASSLGPGEGRSGNTIYFGEGSWLTVV.

This clonotype has at least ten counts. This chain uses TRBV7-2 with TRBJ2-4; 9 bases are shared with TRBD2. V was pared by 1 base and J by 1 base, with 5 bases of the junction left unmatched. From germline, CDR1 is SGHTA and CDR2 FQGNSA. This CDR3 has 17 amino acids. The DNA for the CDR3 is TGTGCCAGCAGCTTAGGAGGACTAGCGACGGCCAAAAACATTCAGTACTTC. As protein: CASSLGGLATAKNIQYF. The full variable domain, in which reference TRBV7-2 and TRBJ2-4 provide the parts outside the CDR3, is GAGVSQSPSNKVTEKGKDVELRCDPISGHTALYWYRQSLGQGLEFLIYFQGNSAPDKSGLPSDRFSAERTGGSVSTLTIQRTQQEDSAVYLCASSLGGLATAKNIQYFGAGTRLSVL.

This clonotype was seen many times. The rearrangement links TRBV20-1 to TRBJ1-5; D is possibly TRBD1 (6 bases). The V end lost 3 bases, the J end lost 5 bases, and 14 bases lay between the germline ends. Germline CDR1 and CDR2: DFQATT and SNEGSKA (reference sequence). The CDR3 is 14 residues long. CDR3: CSASSDSGHQPQHF. In DNA form, the CDR3 reads TGCAGTGCTAGTTCGGACAGCGGTCATCAGCCCCAGCATTTT.

As DNA, the CDR3 is TGTGCCAGCAGCTTAGGGGGACAGGTCTACAATGAGCAGTTCTTC. This gives the protein CASSLGGQVYNEQFF. This chain connects TRBV7-2 to TRBJ2-1; TRBD1 matches at 8 bases. The junction had 2 bases not matched to a gene; V was cut back by 1 base and J by 3 bases. CDR1 SGHTA and CDR2 FQGNSA come from the germline V gene. This CDR3 spans 15 amino acids. The variable domain in full, with the rest retrieved from reference TRBV7-2 and TRBJ2-1, is GAGVSQSPSNKVTEKGKDVELRCDPISGHTALYWYRQSLGQGLEFLIYFQGNSAPDKSGLPSDRFSAERTGGSVSTLTIQRTQQEDSAVYLCASSLGGQVYNEQFFGPGTRLTVL.

This clonotype was found many times. This rearrangement joins TRBV20-1 to TRBJ1-2; maybe TRBD1 (6 bases). The germline V and J ends were trimmed by 1 base and 6 bases, with 12 bases remaining between them. The germline gives CDR1 DFQATT, CDR2 SNEGSKA (reference sequence). This CDR3 has 13 residues. In DNA, the CDR3 is TGCAGTGCTAGAGGGGGGGCCTATAATGGCTACACCTTC. Its translation is CSARGGAYNGYTF.

This clonotype has a handful of counts. The genes are TRBV5-3 and TRBJ1-5, with a tentative D call TRBD1 (6 bases). TRBV5-3 is labeled an ORF, and its function is uncertain. The CDR3 is 15 amino acids. The ends were cut back, 0 bases at V and 3 bases at J, with 10 bases in the middle. The CDR3 is CARSLEGGVNQPQHF. CDR3 nucleotide sequence: TGTGCCAGAAGCTTGGAGGGGGGTGTCAATCAGCCCCAGCATTTT.

This clonotype was seen at least ten times. V is TRBV5-1 and J is TRBJ1-2; D might be TRBD1 (5 bases). The CDR3 is 14 residues long. The germline V and J ends were trimmed by 2 bases and 8 bases, with 16 bases remaining between them. Per the germline V gene, CDR1 is SGHRS and CDR2 is YFSETQ. The CDR3 spells CASSFGTGSSGYTF. The CDR3 DNA is TGCGCCAGCAGCTTCGGGACTGGCTCCTCAGGCTACACCTTC.

This clonotype was found many times. The J gene is TRBJ1-5, the V gene TRBV5-6; D unclear. Germline V gene data show CDR1 as SGHDT and CDR2 as YYEEEE. This CDR3 has 12 residues. With 4 bases removed from V and 0 bases from J, the gap between germline ends came to 2 bases. As DNA, the CDR3 is TGTGCCAGCAGCCCTAGCAATCAGCCCCAGCATTTT. Protein sequence: CASSPSNQPQHF.

There are many counts of this clonotype. The V and J genes are TRBV5-1 and TRBJ1-6; TRBD1 matches 8 bases. V lost 4 bases to trimming and J lost 9 bases; unmatched junction nucleotides: 6. Germline V CDR1 and CDR2: SGHRS, YFSETQ. There are 14 residues in the CDR3. CDR3: CASSPGQGGSPLHF. The CDR3 nucleotides read TGCGCCAGCAGCCCCGGACAGGGAGGTTCACCCCTCCACTTT.

In its sample, this clonotype was seen many times. The V gene is TRBV29-1, the J gene TRBJ2-1; possible D gene TRBD1, 6 bases. The CDR3 is made up of 11 amino acids. Per the germline V gene, CDR1 is SQVTM and CDR2 is ANQGSEA. The ends were cut back, 4 bases at V and 9 bases at J, with 10 bases in the middle. This CDR3 is CSVGTGSEQFF. In nucleotides, the CDR3 is TGCAGCGTTGGCACAGGGAGTGAGCAGTTCTTC.

The rearrangement joins TRBV30 to TRBJ1-1; TRBD1 aligns across 7 bases. This CDR3 has 13 amino acids. The germline gives CDR1 GTSNPN, CDR2 SVGIG (reference sequence). With V trimmed by 0 bases and J by 11 bases, 9 bases remained unmatched. The CDR3 is CAWSVRGSTGAFF. In DNA form, the CDR3 reads TGTGCCTGGAGTGTACGAGGGTCGACAGGGGCTTTCTTT.

This clonotype showed up many times. V usage is TRBV7-8 and J usage is TRBJ1-6; a weak D match, TRBD1 (5 bases). Trimming took 6 bases from V and 9 from J, leaving 15 bases between them. Germline values: CDR1 SGHVS, CDR2 FQNEAQ. The length of the CDR3 is 14 residues. CDR3: CASSSTALGSPLHF. CDR3 nucleotides: TGTGCCAGCAGTTCGACAGCTTTGGGTTCACCCCTCCACTTT.

At least ten counts were recorded for this clonotype. V gene TRBV11-2 combines with J gene TRBJ1-1; D is ambiguous. CDR1 and CDR2 (germline): SGHAT, FQNNGV. The CDR3 extends over 16 amino acids. The V and J ends lost 5 bases and 0 bases respectively, with 16 bases between them. The CDR3 protein is CASSPPGRILNTEAFF. In DNA form, the CDR3 reads TGTGCCAGCAGCCCTCCCGGACGTATCTTGAACACTGAAGCTTTCTTT.

The CDR3 nucleotides are TGTGCCACCAGCACTCAAAGACAACTACGGGACAATGAGCAGTTCTTC. Amino acid sequence: CATSTQRQLRDNEQFF. The chain combines TRBV15 with TRBJ2-1; D is ambiguous. CDR1 is LNHNV, CDR2 YYDKDF, per germline (reference sequence). The germline V and J ends were trimmed by 4 bases and 5 bases, with 18 bases remaining between them. CDR3 length: 16 residues.

This clonotype occurred a few times. A much larger clone lies one base from this, so it may be a read error. The chain joins TRBV20-1 to TRBJ2-5; no firm D call. The CDR3 extends over 15 amino acids. CDR1 is DFQATT, CDR2 SNEGSKA, per germline (reference sequence). The CDR3 region has the DNA TGCTGTGCTAGAGGACGGGTCGGGTTCCAAGAGACCCAGTACTTC. Protein: CCARGRVGFQETQYF.

This clonotype appeared a few times. The gene calls are TRBV29-1 and TRBJ1-2, with D hard to call. Germline V CDR1 and CDR2: SQVTM, ANQGSEA. The CDR3 extends over 10 amino acids. V lost 1 base, J lost 8 bases, and 5 bases lay in between. The CDR3: CSVEGKGYTF. The CDR3 DNA reads TGCAGCGTTGAAGGCAAGGGCTACACCTTC.

This clonotype appeared many times. The gene calls are TRBV19 and TRBJ2-1; no firm D call. Germline CDR1 reads LNHDA; CDR2 reads SQIVND (reference sequence). Trimming pared 6 bases from V and 0 bases from J, leaving 9 bases between. The CDR3 consists of 14 residues. The CDR3 sequence: CASSALNSYNEQFF. The CDR3 DNA follows: TGTGCCAGTAGCGCCTTAAACTCCTACAATGAGCAGTTCTTC.

The table lists this clonotype with many counts. The rearrangement links TRBV4-3 to TRBJ2-5, with a possible D match to TRBD1 (7 bases). CDR3 size: 15 residues. From germline, CDR1 is LGHNA and CDR2 YSLEER. Trimming shortened V by 4 bases and J by 0 bases, and 12 bases separated the two germline ends. CDR3 in amino acids: CASSRDSGYQETQYF. DNA for the CDR3: TGCGCCAGCAGCCGGGACAGCGGGTACCAAGAGACCCAGTACTTC.